This T cell receptor beta chain was documented in a study of shared clonotypes between healthy human individuals. Repertoires were generated with immunoSEQ multiplex PCR, while TCRdb's copy carries only in-frame clones and drops some. In the table there are about 2 million clones, roughly 95% of which are singletons. Germline V gene data show CDR1 as LNHNV and CDR2 as YYDKDF (reference sequence). The J segment lost 4 bases and the V segment lost 7 bases, leaving 5 bases of the junction unmatched. This CDR3 is 14 amino acids long. The source material was naive CD4+ T cells sorted from blood. The subset: CD45RA+ positively selected. This receptor was taken from a man between 18 and 35 years old in good health. V is TRBV15 and J is TRBJ2-1, with 9 bases lining up with TRBD1. The CDR3: CATTRDRAYNEQFF. The CDR3 bases are TGTGCCACCACTCGGGACAGGGCTTACAATGAGCAGTTCTTC.